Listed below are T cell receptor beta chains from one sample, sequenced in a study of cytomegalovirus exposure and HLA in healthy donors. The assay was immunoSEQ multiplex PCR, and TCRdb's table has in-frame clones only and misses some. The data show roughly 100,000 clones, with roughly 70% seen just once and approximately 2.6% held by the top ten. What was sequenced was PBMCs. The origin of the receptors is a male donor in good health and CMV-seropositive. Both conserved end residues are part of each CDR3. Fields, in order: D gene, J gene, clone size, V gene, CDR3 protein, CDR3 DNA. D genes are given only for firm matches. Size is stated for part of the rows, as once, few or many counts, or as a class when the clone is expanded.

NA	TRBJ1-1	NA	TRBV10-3	CAISRRTDTEAFF	TGTGCCATCAGCAGAAGGACAGACACTGAAGCTTTCTTT
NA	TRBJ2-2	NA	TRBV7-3	CASSSSAIGELFF	TGTGCCAGCAGCTCGAGCGCCATCGGGGAGCTGTTTTTT
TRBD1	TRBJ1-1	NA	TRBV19	CASSIRDRGTEAFF	TGTGCCAGTAGTATTAGGGACAGGGGTACTGAAGCTTTCTTT
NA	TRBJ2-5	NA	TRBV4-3	CASSRDSQETQYF	TGCGCCAGCAGCCGTGACAGCCAAGAGACCCAGTACTTC
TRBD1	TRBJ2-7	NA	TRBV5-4	CASSPSQGAGEQYF	TGTGCCAGCAGCCCCTCCCAGGGGGCGGGTGAGCAGTACTTC
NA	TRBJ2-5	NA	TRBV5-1	CASSPDQETQYF	TGCGCCAGCAGCCCAGACCAAGAGACCCAGTACTTC
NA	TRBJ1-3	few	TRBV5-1	CASSLKGEGNTIYF	TGCGCCAGCAGCTTGAAAGGGGAAGGAAACACCATATATTTT
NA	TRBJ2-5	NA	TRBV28	CASSPPYQETQYF	TGTGCCAGCAGTCCCCCTTATCAAGAGACCCAGTACTTC
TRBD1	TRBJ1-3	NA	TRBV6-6	CASNPGQGRGNTIYF	TGTGCCAGCAACCCGGGACAGGGTAGGGGAAACACCATATATTTT
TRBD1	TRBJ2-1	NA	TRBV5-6	CASSSGQGAGEQFF	TGTGCCAGCAGCTCGGGACAGGGGGCGGGTGAGCAGTTCTTC
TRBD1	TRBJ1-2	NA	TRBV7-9	CASSWSGQEGGYTF	TGTGCCAGCAGCTGGTCGGGACAGGAAGGAGGCTACACCTTC
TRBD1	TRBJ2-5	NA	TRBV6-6	CASTSTGDQETQYF	TGTGCCAGCACATCCACAGGGGACCAAGAGACCCAGTACTTC
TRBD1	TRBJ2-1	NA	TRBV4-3	CASSQALIQGARNEQFF	TGCGCCAGCAGCCAAGCCTTGATACAGGGGGCGCGGAATGAGCAGTTCTTC
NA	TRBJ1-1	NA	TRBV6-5	CASSSGWNTEAFF	TGTGCCAGCAGCTCAGGGTGGAACACTGAAGCTTTCTTT
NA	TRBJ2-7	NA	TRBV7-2	CASSPDSYYEQYF	TGTGCCAGCAGCCCGGACTCTTATTACGAGCAGTACTTC
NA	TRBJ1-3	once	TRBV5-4	CASSLDRGGGNTIYF	TGTGCCAGCAGCTTGGACCGCGGGGGTGGAAACACCATATATTTT
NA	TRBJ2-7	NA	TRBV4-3	CASSQGLGANYEQYF	TGCGCCAGCAGCCAAGGACTAGGCGCGAACTACGAGCAGTACTTC
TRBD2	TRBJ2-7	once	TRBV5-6	CASSFGLAGAPYEQYF	TGTGCCAGCAGCTTCGGACTAGCGGGGGCACCCTACGAGCAGTACTTC
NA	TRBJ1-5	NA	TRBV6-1	CASSEPTGGMRNQPQHF	TGTGCCAGCAGTGAGCCCACGGGAGGTATGCGCAATCAGCCCCAGCATTTT
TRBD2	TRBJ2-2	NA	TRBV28	CASSRSGTNTGELFF	TGTGCCAGCAGCCGTAGCGGGACGAACACCGGGGAGCTGTTTTTT
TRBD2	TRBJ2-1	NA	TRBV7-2	CASSLRGLSGGNYNEQFF	TGTGCCAGCAGCCTAAGGGGCCTTAGCGGGGGGAACTACAATGAGCAGTTCTTC
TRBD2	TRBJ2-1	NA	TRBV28	CASSSAGWEQFF	TGTGCCAGCAGTTCAGCGGGGTGGGAGCAGTTCTTC
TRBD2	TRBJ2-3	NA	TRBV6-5	CASSYSRTSGPDTQYF	TGTGCCAGCAGTTACTCGCGAACTAGCGGACCAGATACGCAGTATTTT
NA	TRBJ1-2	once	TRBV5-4	CASSRGGGGYTF	TGTGCCAGCAGCCGCGGGGGGGGTGGCTACACCTTC
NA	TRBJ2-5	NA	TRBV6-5	CASRTHGFGAQYF	TGTGCCAGCAGAACTCACGGGTTCGGGGCCCAGTACTTC
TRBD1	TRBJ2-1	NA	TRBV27	CASSWTGYNEQFF	TGTGCCAGCAGTTGGACAGGCTACAATGAGCAGTTCTTC
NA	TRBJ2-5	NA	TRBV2	CASRGGEETQYF	TGTGCCAGCAGAGGGGGGGAAGAGACCCAGTACTTC
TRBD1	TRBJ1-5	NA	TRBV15	CATSRDGGGGNQPQHF	TGTGCCACCAGCAGAGACGGAGGGGGCGGCAATCAGCCCCAGCATTTT
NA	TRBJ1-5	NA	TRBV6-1	CASSEQSGQPQNF	TGTGCCAGCAGTGAACAGTCAGGGCAGCCCCAGAATTTT
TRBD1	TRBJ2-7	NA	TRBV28	CASSFFSVVLSGTGGIYEQYF	TGTGCCAGCAGTTTCTTCTCTGTCGTCTTATCCGGGACAGGGGGCATATACGAGCAGTACTTC
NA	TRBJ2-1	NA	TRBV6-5	CASSYEDSPYNEQFF	TGTGCCAGCAGTTACGAGGACAGCCCCTACAATGAGCAGTTCTTC
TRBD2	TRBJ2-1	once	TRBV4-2	CASSTGLAAYNEQFF	TGTGCCAGCAGTACCGGACTAGCGGCCTACAATGAGCAGTTCTTC
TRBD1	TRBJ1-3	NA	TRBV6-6	CASSFTTGEGNTIYF	TGTGCCAGCAGTTTCACGACAGGGGAAGGAAACACCATATATTTT
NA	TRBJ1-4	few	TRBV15	CATSRQGPNEKLFF	TGTGCCACCAGCAGACAGGGCCCTAATGAAAAACTGTTTTTT
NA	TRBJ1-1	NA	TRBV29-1	CSVNPRGSDTEAFF	TGCAGCGTCAATCCTAGGGGAAGCGACACTGAAGCTTTCTTT
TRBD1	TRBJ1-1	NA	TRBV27	CASSQDRVNTEAFF	TGTGCCAGCAGCCAGGACAGGGTGAACACTGAAGCTTTCTTT
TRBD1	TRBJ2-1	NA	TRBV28	CASSHRDRGNNEQFF	TGTGCCAGCAGTCACCGGGACAGGGGGAACAATGAGCAGTTCTTC
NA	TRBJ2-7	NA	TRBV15	CATSRDPRAMEQYF	TGTGCCACCAGCAGAGATCCGAGGGCAATGGAGCAGTACTTC
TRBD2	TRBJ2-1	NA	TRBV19	CASSIRGLADNEQFF	TGTGCCAGTAGTATTAGGGGACTAGCGGACAATGAGCAGTTCTTC
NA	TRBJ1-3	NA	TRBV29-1	CSASTPTSGNTIYF	TGCAGCGCCTCGACCCCGACATCTGGAAACACCATATATTTT